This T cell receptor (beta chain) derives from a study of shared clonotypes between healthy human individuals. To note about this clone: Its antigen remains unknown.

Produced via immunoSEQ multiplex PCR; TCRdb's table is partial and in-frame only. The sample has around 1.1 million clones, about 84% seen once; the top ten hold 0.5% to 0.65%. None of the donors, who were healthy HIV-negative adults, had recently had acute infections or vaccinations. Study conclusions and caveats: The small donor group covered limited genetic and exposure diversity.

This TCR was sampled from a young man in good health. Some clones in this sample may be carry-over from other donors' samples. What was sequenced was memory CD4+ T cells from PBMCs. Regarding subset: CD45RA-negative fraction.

DNA for the CDR3: TGTGCCAGTGGGGGGAGGAGCAATCAGCCCCAGCATTTT. It yields the protein CASGGRSNQPQHF. The chain employs TRBV27 and TRBJ1-5, with D tentatively TRBD1 (5 bases). The germline CDR1 and CDR2 sequences are MNHEY and SMNVEV (reference sequence). The CDR3 totals 13 residues. The V gene lost 9 bases and the J gene lost 1 base, with 10 bases spanning the gap.